These 27 T cell receptor beta chains share one sample of origin, sequenced in a study of metastatic and nonmetastatic thyroid tumors. Thyroid surgery took place with no prior treatment in any patient. Via MiXCR, TCRdb re-called the PCR reads. The sample holds 20,000 to 25,000 clones, about 20% seen once. Specimen: adjacent normal tissue. Source of these receptors: a female donor with papillary thyroid cancer or a benign thyroid nodule (not recorded which). Some clones in this sample may be carry-over from other donors' samples.

This clone was seen more than once but under ten times. The chain combines TRBV29-1 with TRBJ1-2; 8 bases align to TRBD1. In germline, CDR1 is SQVTM, CDR2 ANQGSEA. This CDR3 spans 14 amino acids. J was trimmed by 0 bases and V by 7 bases; bases with no gene match: 7. This chain's CDR3 is CSAATGETNYGYTF. In DNA, the CDR3 is TGCAGCGCTGCGACAGGGGAAACTAACTATGGCTACACCTTC.

Ten or more counts support this clone. The V call is TRBV20-1, the J call TRBJ2-1, with 16 bases aligning to TRBD2. CDR3 length equals 15 residues. V lost 6 bases, J lost 10 bases, and 9 bases stayed unmatched. Germline V CDR1 and CDR2: DFQATT, SNEGSKA (reference sequence). CDR3 DNA: TGCAGTGCAACTCAGGGACTAGCGGGGGGGAGGGAGCAGTTCTTC. Translated, it gives CSATQGLAGGREQFF.

This clone was seen once. This chain links TRBV20-1 with TRBJ2-1, with D unresolved. CDR3 size: 15 residues. V was pared by 1 base and J by 5 bases, with 15 bases between. The germline CDR1 and CDR2 sequences are DFQATT and SNEGSKA (reference sequence). DNA of the CDR3: TGCAGTGCTAGAGGCCCTTTGGCGGCCAACAATGAGCAGTTCTTC. Its protein product is CSARGPLAANNEQFF.

The rearrangement joins TRBV12-3 or TRBV12-4 to TRBJ2-1; D gene unclear. V was pared by 5 bases and J by 3 bases, with 8 bases between. The CDR3 is 13 residues long. CDR3 bases: TGTGCCAGCAGTCTAGATAACTACAATGAGCAGTTCTTC. The encoded protein is CASSLDNYNEQFF.

This clone was seen ten or more times. This rearrangement joins TRBV5-1 to TRBJ1-3, with D possibly TRBD1 on 6 matching bases. V dropped 4 bases and J dropped 3 bases, with 14 bases sitting between them. The germline gives CDR1 SGHRS, CDR2 YFSETQ. The CDR3 length is 15 residues. Here the CDR3 DNA reads TGCGCCAGCAGCGAGGACAGTTATAGTGGAAACACCATATATTTT. The encoded protein is CASSEDSYSGNTIYF.

The rearrangement uses TRBV20-1 and TRBJ2-2; D is unresolved. The CDR3 runs 14 residues. Germline CDR1 and CDR2: DFQATT and SNEGSKA (reference sequence). V gave up 2 bases and J gave up 4 bases, with 11 bases separating them. CDR3 nucleotide sequence: TGCAGTGCTAGACGCCAGGCGATCACCGGGGAGCTGTTTTTT. Protein: CSARRQAITGELFF.

This clone occurred many times. The chain recombines TRBV11-2 with TRBJ2-3; 10 positions match TRBD1. The CDR3 length is 16 residues. Germline V gives CDR1 SGHAT, CDR2 FQNNGV. V shed 3 bases, J shed 2 bases, and the junction held 5 bases outside the gene matches. This chain's CDR3 is CASSLTGGANTDTQYF. CDR3 in DNA: TGTGCCAGCAGCTTGACAGGGGGCGCAAACACAGATACGCAGTATTTT.

This clone was counted between two and nine times. V usage is TRBV6-1 and J usage is TRBJ1-6, with a possible D match to TRBD1 (6 bases). With 6 bases removed from V and 9 bases from J, the gap between germline ends came to 12 bases. Germline V CDR1 and CDR2: MNHNS, SASEGT. This CDR3 spans 13 amino acids. CDR3: CASSTTGISPLHF. As DNA, the CDR3 is TGTGCCAGCAGCACCACAGGGATTTCACCCCTCCACTTT.

V usage is TRBV28 and J usage is TRBJ2-7, with a tentative D call TRBD1 (6 bases). The CDR3 is made up of 19 amino acids. V dropped 1 base and J dropped 1 base, with 23 bases sitting between them. Germline V gene lookup returns CDR1 MDHEN and CDR2 SYDVKM. The CDR3: CASSLSGARGTRFSYEQYF. Here the CDR3 DNA reads TGTGCCAGCAGTTTATCCGGGGCTAGAGGGACAAGATTTTCCTACGAGCAGTACTTC.

About this clone itself: This CDR3 is also generated by other DNA sequences in the sample. This chain connects TRBV5-6 to TRBJ2-2; D is unresolved. The CDR3 totals 15 residues. Germline values: CDR1 SGHDT, CDR2 YYEEEE. The V gene lost 0 bases and the J gene lost 8 bases, with 14 bases spanning the gap. The CDR3 region is CASSLGPIKGGELFF. The CDR3 DNA sequence: TGTGCCAGCAGCTTGGGGCCAATCAAAGGAGGGGAGCTGTTTTTT.

The count of this clone is one. The chain employs TRBV11-2 and TRBJ2-3, with 8 positions matching TRBD1. The germline CDR1 and CDR2 sequences are SGHAT and FQNNGV. J was trimmed by 2 bases and V by 0 bases; bases with no gene match: 4. CDR3 length: 16 amino acids. The CDR3 sequence is CASSLEGTGLTDTQYF. DNA for the CDR3: TGTGCCAGCAGCTTAGAGGGGACAGGTCTCACAGATACGCAGTATTTT.

This clone was recorded at least ten times. This chain uses TRBV4-1 with TRBJ2-7, with 11 bases fitting TRBD2. The V gene end was trimmed by 5 bases and the J gene end by 1 base; junction bases not matched to a gene: 4. The CDR3 sequence is 15 residues long. Germline V gene lookup returns CDR1 MGHRA and CDR2 YSYEKL. DNA for the CDR3: TGCGCCAGCAGCAGGACTAGCGGGCAATCCTACGAGCAGTACTTC. This translates into CASSRTSGQSYEQYF.

This clone was detected many times. V usage is TRBV9 and J usage is TRBJ2-5; 9 positions match TRBD2. CDR1 SGDLS and CDR2 YYNGEE come from the germline V gene. The CDR3 covers 14 residues. The junction had 2 bases not matched to a gene; V was cut back by 3 bases and J by 2 bases. The CDR3 sequence is CASSALAGQETQYF. The DNA for the CDR3 is TGTGCCAGCAGCGCGCTAGCGGGGCAAGAGACCCAGTACTTC. The full variable domain, completed using reference TRBV9 and TRBJ2-5, is DSGVTQTPKHLITATGQRVTLRCSPRSGDLSVYWYQQSLDQGLQFLIQYYNGEERAKGNILERFSAQQFPDLHSELNLSSLELGDSALYFCASSALAGQETQYFGPGTRLLVL.

This clone came up many times. V gene TRBV7-2 combines with J gene TRBJ1-3, with D possibly being TRBD1 (6 bases). Trimming left V 3 bases short and J 0 bases short, with 15 bases between. The length of the CDR3 is 17 residues. Germline CDR1 reads SGHTA; CDR2 reads FQGNSA. CDR3 protein: CASSFAGVPFSGNTIYF. The CDR3 DNA follows: TGTGCCAGCAGCTTTGCAGGGGTTCCCTTCTCTGGAAACACCATATATTTT.

This clone has at least ten counts. The gene calls are TRBV20-1 and TRBJ2-7; a possible D gene is TRBD2 (5 bases). CDR1 DFQATT and CDR2 SNEGSKA come from the germline V gene (reference sequence). The CDR3 has 15 amino acids. The CDR3: CSKTNLHSTSYEQYF. Written as DNA, the CDR3 is TGCAGCAAGACTAACCTTCACTCGACCTCCTACGAGCAGTACTTC.

This clone was observed at least ten times. V and J are TRBV5-1 and TRBJ2-3; D gene ambiguous. The CDR3 has 14 amino acids. Germline-derived CDR1 and CDR2 are SGHRS and YFSETQ. Trimming took off 4 bases at V and 1 base at J, with 10 bases between the two ends. This chain's CDR3 is CASSPPAGTDTQYF. CDR3 in DNA: TGCGCCAGCAGCCCCCCCGCGGGCACAGATACGCAGTATTTT.

This clone showed up just a few times. CDR3 protein: CASSRGQIEPLHF. The CDR3 DNA sequence: TGTGCCAGCAGTAGGGGACAGATCGAACCCCTCCACTTT. The V call is TRBV6-1, the J call TRBJ1-6, with 7 bases lining up with TRBD1. This CDR3 spans 13 amino acids. Germline V CDR1 and CDR2: MNHNS, SASEGT. After removal of 5 bases from V and 12 bases from J, the junction contained 7 bases not matched to a gene.

This clone has ten or more counts. This chain uses TRBV10-2 with TRBJ2-7; 11 bases line up with TRBD2. Germline CDR1 and CDR2: WSHSY and SAAADI. This CDR3 is built from 16 residues. Trimming removed 0 bases from V and 3 bases from J; junction bases left unmatched: 4. The CDR3 is CASSESGTSGNYEQYF. In DNA form, the CDR3 reads TGCGCCAGCAGTGAGTCGGGGACTAGCGGAAACTACGAGCAGTACTTC.

The chain combines TRBV6-1 with TRBJ1-1; no firm D call. CDR3 size: 13 residues. Trimming pared 2 bases from V and 5 bases from J, leaving 9 bases between. CDR1 MNHNS and CDR2 SASEGT come from the germline V gene. The CDR3 nucleotides read TGTGCCAGCAGTGAATCGGCGTATACTGAAGCTTTCTTT. Amino acids: CASSESAYTEAFF.

Judged by abundance, this clone is medium-sized. The chain joins TRBV6-1 to TRBJ1-2; a weak D match, TRBD1 (5 bases). The CDR3 loop spans 13 amino acids. V lost 11 bases and J lost 0, with 13 bases in between. Germline V CDR1 and CDR2: MNHNS, SASEGT. The DNA for the CDR3 is TGTGCCGTGGGGCCGGGGCCTAACTATGGCTACACCTTC. Encoded protein: CAVGPGPNYGYTF.

The chain couples TRBV7-3 to TRBJ2-3; 8 positions match TRBD2. V lost 5 bases to trimming and J lost 3 bases; unmatched junction nucleotides: 7. The V gene's germline CDR1 is SGHTA and CDR2 FQGTGA. The CDR3 loop spans 15 amino acids. The CDR3 loop is CASSKLAGFTDTQYF. The CDR3 region has the DNA TGTGCCAGCAGCAAGCTAGCGGGTTTTACAGATACGCAGTATTTT.

The table lists this clone with many counts. V usage is TRBV13 and J usage is TRBJ2-3; tentative D call: TRBD1 (6 bases). CDR1 PRHDT and CDR2 FYEKMQ come from the germline V gene (reference sequence). CDR3 size: 12 residues. The V end lost 7 bases, the J end lost 5 bases, and 10 bases lay between the germline ends. CDR3 sequence: CASNRDVDTQYF. The CDR3 coding sequence is TGTGCCAGCAACAGGGACGTAGATACGCAGTATTTT.

By its share, this clone is medium-sized. The chain joins TRBV6-1 to TRBJ1-1, with D possibly matching TRBD1 (5 bases). The CDR3 covers 14 residues. From germline, CDR1 is MNHNS and CDR2 SASEGT. The V end was cut by 7 bases, the J end by 0 bases, with 12 bases between. CDR3 DNA: TGTGCCAGCACCAAGACAGACATGAACACTGAAGCTTTCTTT. Protein: CASTKTDMNTEAFF.

This clone was recorded at least ten times. This sequence joins TRBV2 and TRBJ1-5, with D perhaps TRBD1 (5 bases). The V and J ends lost 0 bases and 1 base respectively, with 13 bases between them. From germline, CDR1 is SNHLY and CDR2 FYNNEI. This CDR3 comprises 17 residues. The CDR3, as DNA: TGTGCCAGCAGTGAAGCGGGGCTCTCCATAAGCAATCAGCCCCAGCATTTT. Its translation is CASSEAGLSISNQPQHF.

This clone came up many times. This chain links TRBV20-1 with TRBJ1-5, with D perhaps TRBD1 (6 bases). The CDR3 runs 18 residues. The germline V gene encodes CDR1 DFQATT and CDR2 SNEGSKA (reference sequence). The V end was cut by 3 bases, the J end by 4 bases, with 25 bases between. CDR3 nucleotides: TGCAGTGCTAGGGTTTGGACGGGGGCTGGAGAAAGGAATCAGCCCCAGCATTTT. Amino acid sequence: CSARVWTGAGERNQPQHF.

The J gene is TRBJ1-2, the V gene TRBV6-1; D is possibly TRBD1 (5 bases). Trimming stripped 6 bases from V and 7 bases from J, with 21 bases between. The CDR3 is 15 residues long. CDR1 and CDR2 (germline): MNHNS, SASEGT. Written as DNA, the CDR3 is TGTGCCAGCAGGTTCGGGGACGGAAGTTCCGGTGGCTACACCTTC. This translates into CASRFGDGSSGGYTF.

This clone was observed at least ten times. The chain couples TRBV20-1 to TRBJ2-3; 8 bases agree with TRBD2. The CDR3 consists of 14 residues. The junction had 3 bases not matched to a gene; V was cut back by 3 bases and J by 1 base. Germline lookup yields CDR1 DFQATT and CDR2 SNEGSKA (reference sequence). The CDR3 here is CSASWREGTDTQYF. The CDR3 nucleotides read TGCAGTGCTAGTTGGCGGGAGGGCACAGATACGCAGTATTTT.